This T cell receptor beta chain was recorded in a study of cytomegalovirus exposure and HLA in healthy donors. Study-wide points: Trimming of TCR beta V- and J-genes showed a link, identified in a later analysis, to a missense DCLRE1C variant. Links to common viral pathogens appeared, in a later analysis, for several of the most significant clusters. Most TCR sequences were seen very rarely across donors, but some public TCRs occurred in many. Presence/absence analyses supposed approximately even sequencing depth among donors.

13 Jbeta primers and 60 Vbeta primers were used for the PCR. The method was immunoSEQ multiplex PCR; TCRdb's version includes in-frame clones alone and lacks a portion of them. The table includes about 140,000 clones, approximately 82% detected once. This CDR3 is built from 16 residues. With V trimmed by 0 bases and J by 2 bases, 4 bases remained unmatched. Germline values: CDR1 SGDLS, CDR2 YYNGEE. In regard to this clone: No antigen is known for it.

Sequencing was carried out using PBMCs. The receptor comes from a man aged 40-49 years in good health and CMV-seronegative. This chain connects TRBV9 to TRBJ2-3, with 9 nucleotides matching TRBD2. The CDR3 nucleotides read TGTGCCAGCAGCGTAGGGCTAGCGGGGTTCACAGATACGCAGTATTTT. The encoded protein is CASSVGLAGFTDTQYF.